This T cell receptor (beta chain) is drawn from a study of T cell responses to AZD1222 COVID-19 vaccine. Libraries were prepared by immunoSEQ multiplex PCR; TCRdb keeps only in-frame clonotypes and omits some of them. Found here are about 180,000 clones, approximately 94% of them singletons; the top ten hold 1.5% to 2%. Unmatched junction bases numbered 13, after V lost 5 bases and J lost 8 bases. There are 16 residues in the CDR3. The germline CDR1 and CDR2 sequences are SGHVS and FNYEAQ. The material was peripheral blood, obtained 28 days after the second AZD1222 dose. The clonotype comes from an adult who received the AZD1222 COVID-19 vaccine. The chain has TRBV7-6 and TRBJ2-1; 9 positions match TRBD2. CDR3 bases: TGTGCCAGCAGCGGACTTCGGGTAGCGGGGGTTGATGAGCAGTTCTTC. It translates to CASSGLRVAGVDEQFF.